The rows below give T cell receptor beta chains drawn from one sample of a study of blood T cell repertoires in COVID-19. Sequencing used immunoSEQ multiplex PCR; TCRdb keeps in-frame clones, though not all of them. The table includes 35,000 to 50,000 clones, roughly 86% detected once. Sequencing used peripheral blood. The receptors come from a man in his 70s with acute or convalescent COVID-19. Each CDR3 is given with its conserved first and last residue. D genes are given only for firm matches. Clone size appears in some rows only: once, few, many, or a class for an expanded clone.

d_call: NA
v_call: TRBV4-1
j_call: TRBJ1-5
clone_size: NA
cdr3_nt: TGCGCCAGCAGCCAATTTCTAGGGGTGGCCAATCAGCCCCAGCATTTT
cdr3_aa: CASSQFLGVANQPQHF

d_call: NA
v_call: TRBV9
j_call: TRBJ2-6
clone_size: NA
cdr3_nt: TGTGCCAGCAGCGTAGCGGGACATTCTAACTCTGGGGCCAACGTCCTGACTTTC
cdr3_aa: CASSVAGHSNSGANVLTF

d_call: NA
v_call: TRBV19
j_call: TRBJ2-2
clone_size: NA
cdr3_nt: TGTGCCAGTAGTGTCCGGCCGGGAGACGGGGAGCTGTTTTTT
cdr3_aa: CASSVRPGDGELFF

d_call: TRBD1
v_call: TRBV19
j_call: TRBJ1-1
clone_size: NA
cdr3_nt: TGTGCCAGTAGTACTACAGGGGAGAACACTGAAGCTTTCTTT
cdr3_aa: CASSTTGENTEAFF

d_call: TRBD2
v_call: TRBV28
j_call: TRBJ2-3
clone_size: NA
cdr3_nt: TGTGCCAGCAGTTCACTTCTAGCGGGAGTTGAAAATACGCAGTATTTT
cdr3_aa: CASSSLLAGVENTQYF

d_call: TRBD1
v_call: TRBV19
j_call: TRBJ1-5
clone_size: NA
cdr3_nt: TGTGCCAGTAGTCCTACGACAGGGAATAGGGATCAGCCCCAGCATTTT
cdr3_aa: CASSPTTGNRDQPQHF

d_call: TRBD1
v_call: TRBV19
j_call: TRBJ2-1
clone_size: NA
cdr3_nt: TGTGCCAGTAGTTCCGGACAGGGGGCTTACAATGAGCAGTTCTTC
cdr3_aa: CASSSGQGAYNEQFF

d_call: NA
v_call: TRBV20-1
j_call: TRBJ1-2
clone_size: NA
cdr3_nt: TGCAGTGCTAGATTCAGGGATGGCTACACCTTC
cdr3_aa: CSARFRDGYTF

d_call: TRBD2
v_call: TRBV19
j_call: TRBJ2-7
clone_size: once
cdr3_nt: TGTGCCAGTAGTACGCTACTAGCGGGGGGGCCGTCGGGCGAGCAGTACTTC
cdr3_aa: CASSTLLAGGPSGEQYF

d_call: TRBD2
v_call: TRBV19
j_call: TRBJ2-1
clone_size: NA
cdr3_nt: TGTGCCAGTAGTAGATCCGTCAGCGGGAGGGCCGGGGATGAGCAGTTCTTC
cdr3_aa: CASSRSVSGRAGDEQFF

d_call: TRBD2
v_call: TRBV7-9
j_call: TRBJ2-3
clone_size: NA
cdr3_nt: TGTGCCAGCACCATCGGACTAGACGCAGATACGCAGTATTTT
cdr3_aa: CASTIGLDADTQYF

d_call: TRBD2
v_call: TRBV11-3
j_call: TRBJ2-2
clone_size: NA
cdr3_nt: TGTGCCAGCAGCCTTCGACTAGCGGGAGCCGGGGAGCTGTTTTTT
cdr3_aa: CASSLRLAGAGELFF

d_call: NA
v_call: TRBV2
j_call: TRBJ2-2
clone_size: few
cdr3_nt: TGTGCCAGCATGCGGGCCCAAGGAACCGGGGAGCTGTTTTTT
cdr3_aa: CASMRAQGTGELFF

d_call: TRBD2
v_call: TRBV10-3
j_call: TRBJ2-3
clone_size: NA
cdr3_nt: TGTGCCATCAGTGAGTCTTTGGGGACTAGCGGCACAGATACGCAGTATTTT
cdr3_aa: CAISESLGTSGTDTQYF